A selection of T cell receptor beta chains follows, all from one sample in a study of response to subunit inactivated influenza vaccine. TCRdb processed the RT-PCR reads anew with MiXCR; each CDR3 protein has one entry. The sample records a few hundred thousand distinct CDR3 sequences, more than 7% being singletons. The input for sequencing was PBMCs from blood, taken around 25 months after vaccination. The receptors here all came from a man between 45 and 75 years old who received an inactivated influenza vaccine. Each CDR3 is given without its conserved first and last residue.

CDR3 protein,V gene
ASRSDRMNTEAF,TRBV6-4
ATSTQGTTTTQY,TRBV15
ASSLGSGEQY,TRBV28
SAVRRASYEQY,TRBV20-1
ASTRGWNEKLF,TRBV5-1
ASSYRPGGTTDTQY,TRBV6-2/TRBV6-3
ASSLSSGLDTQY,TRBV12-3/TRBV12-4
ASSVGGWGTQETQY,TRBV5-1
ASSQGGLAGGYRTDTQY,TRBV4-2
ASSLELATGELF,TRBV5-1
ATGANTGELF,TRBV10-3
ASSHNRVLELTYNEQF,TRBV11-1
ARSSHLGGRGETDTQY,TRBV12-3/TRBV12-4